The T cell receptor (beta chain) described here comes from a study of cytomegalovirus exposure and HLA in healthy donors. Study-level information: Early released data had around 89 million unique TCRs, all coming from HLA-typed donors.

13 Jbeta primers and 60 Vbeta primers were used for the PCR. Only in-frame clones appear in the TCRdb table, and some are missing; sequencing was by immunoSEQ multiplex PCR. The sample has about 190,000 clones; around 78% are singletons. Regarding the study as a whole: Per published accounts, TCR beta sequences correctly predicted the HLA-A and HLA-B alleles of most subjects.

As regards this clone: Its specificity is not known.

Every donor was a healthy person donating bone marrow. The germline CDR1 and CDR2 sequences are LGHNA and YNFKEQ. The CDR3 has 18 amino acids. V shed 1 base and J 4 bases; nucleotides not matched to a gene: 13. This receptor was obtained from a young woman in good health and CMV-seropositive. V gene TRBV4-2 combines with J gene TRBJ2-3; TRBD2 matches at 8 bases. Material: PBMCs. DNA for the CDR3: TGTGCCAGCAGCCAAGCGGTCTCCCGGGGGGGCGAGGCAGATACGCAGTATTTT. It encodes CASSQAVSRGGEADTQYF.